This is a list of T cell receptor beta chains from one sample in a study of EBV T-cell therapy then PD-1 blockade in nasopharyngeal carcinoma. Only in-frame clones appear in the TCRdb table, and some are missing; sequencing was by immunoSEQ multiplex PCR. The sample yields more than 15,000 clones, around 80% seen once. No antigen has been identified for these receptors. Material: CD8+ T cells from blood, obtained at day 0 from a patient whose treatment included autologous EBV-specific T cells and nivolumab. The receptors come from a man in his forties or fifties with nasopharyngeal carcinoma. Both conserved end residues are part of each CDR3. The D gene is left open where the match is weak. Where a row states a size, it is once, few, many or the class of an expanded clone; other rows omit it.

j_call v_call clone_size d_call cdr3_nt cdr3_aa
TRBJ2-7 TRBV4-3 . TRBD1 TGCGCCAGCAGCCACGGGGACAGCTCCTACGAGCAGTACTTC CASSHGDSSYEQYF
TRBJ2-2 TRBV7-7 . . TGTGCCAGCAGCTTACGTACCGTGGGGCCGAACACCGGGGAGCTGTTTTTT CASSLRTVGPNTGELFF
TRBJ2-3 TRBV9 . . TGTGCCAGCAGCGTCCGGACTTCGAGCACAGATACGCAGTATTTT CASSVRTSSTDTQYF
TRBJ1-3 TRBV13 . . TGTGCCAGCAGCTTAGGAACAGGTTTCTCTGGAAACACCATATATTTT CASSLGTGFSGNTIYF
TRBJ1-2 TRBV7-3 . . TGTGCCAGCAGCTTAGGACCGCGGGGCCGCCAGGGGAATGGCTACACCTTC CASSLGPRGRQGNGYTF
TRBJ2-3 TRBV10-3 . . TGTGCCATCAGTGATGCTGGGGGAGGCACAGATACGCAGTATTTT CAISDAGGGTDTQYF
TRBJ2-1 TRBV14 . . TGTGCCAGCAGCCAAGGAAATAATGAGCAGTTCTTC CASSQGNNEQFF
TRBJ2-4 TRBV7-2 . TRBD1 TGTGCCAGCAGCTTGCCGGGACAGGTTACGAACATTCAGTACTTC CASSLPGQVTNIQYF
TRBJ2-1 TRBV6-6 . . TGTGCCAGCGCTGGGGCCAGCTCCTACAATGAGCAGTTCTTC CASAGASSYNEQFF
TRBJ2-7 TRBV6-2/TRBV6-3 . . TGTGCCAGCAGTTATAACCGGGACCCCAGGTACGGCGAGCAGTACTTC CASSYNRDPRYGEQYF
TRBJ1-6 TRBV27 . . TGTGCCAACAGCTCCTATAATTCACCCCTCCACTTT CANSSYNSPLHF
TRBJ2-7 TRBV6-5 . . TGTGCCAGCACCCCCATGCCGATGGCCCTTGGTGAGCAGTACTTC CASTPMPMALGEQYF
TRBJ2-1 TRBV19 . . TGTGCCAGTAGTTGGGACGGCGGGTCCTACAATGAGCAGTTCTTC CASSWDGGSYNEQFF
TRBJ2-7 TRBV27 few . TGTGCCAGCAGTCACCGATTCCAGGGCGGCTACGAGCAGTACTTC CASSHRFQGGYEQYF
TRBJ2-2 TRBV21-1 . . TGTGCCAGCACCTGGGACAGGGGGTCTGCCGGGGAGCTGTTTTTT CASTWDRGSAGELFF
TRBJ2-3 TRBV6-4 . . TGTGCCAGCAGTGAATACATTGGGACTCCCACAGATACGCAGTATTTT CASSEYIGTPTDTQYF
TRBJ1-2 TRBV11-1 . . TGTGCCAGCAGCTTAGAATCTTATGGCTACACCTTC CASSLESYGYTF
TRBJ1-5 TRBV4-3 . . TGCGCCAGCAGCCAAGAGCGGAGCAATCAGCCCCAGCATTTT CASSQERSNQPQHF
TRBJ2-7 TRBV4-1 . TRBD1 TGCGCCAGCAGCCCAAAGTCCCCCCACTGGGGACAGCCCTACGAGCAGTACTTC CASSPKSPHWGQPYEQYF
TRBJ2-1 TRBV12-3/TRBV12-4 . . TGTGCCAGCGTAACTAGGGCTGAGCAGTTCTTC CASVTRAEQFF
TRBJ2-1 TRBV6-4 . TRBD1 TGTGCCAGCAGCCACCTTGCGGGACAGGGCTACAATGAGCAGTTCTTC CASSHLAGQGYNEQFF
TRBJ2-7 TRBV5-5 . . TGTGCCAGCAGCAGCCAGGGGCGTTGGGACTACGAGCAGTACTTC CASSSQGRWDYEQYF
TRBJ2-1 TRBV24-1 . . TGTGCCACCAGTGATTTGCAATGGGGAGATGGCTCCTACAATGAGCAGTTCTTC CATSDLQWGDGSYNEQFF
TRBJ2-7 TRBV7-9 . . TGTGCCAGCAGCTTAGGGCCACAGGGCGAGCAGTACTTC CASSLGPQGEQYF
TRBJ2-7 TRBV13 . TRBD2 TGTGCCAGCAGCTTACTAGCGGGGGGTGCCGAGCAGTACTTC CASSLLAGGAEQYF
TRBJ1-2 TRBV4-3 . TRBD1 TGCGCCAGCAGCCAAGATAGTGGGACAGTAAATGGCTACACCTTC CASSQDSGTVNGYTF
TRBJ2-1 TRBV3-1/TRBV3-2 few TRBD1 TGTGCCAGCAGCCAAGCCACGACAGGGGCCTACAATGAGCAGTTCTTC CASSQATTGAYNEQFF
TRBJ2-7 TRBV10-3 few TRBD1 TGTGCCATCAGTGAGGGACCGACAGGGGGCTACGAGCAGTACTTC CAISEGPTGGYEQYF
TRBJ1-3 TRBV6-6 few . TGTGCCAGCACGACTGCCGAGGCTGGAAACACCATATATTTT CASTTAEAGNTIYF
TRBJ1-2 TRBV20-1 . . TGCAGTGCTTTGGATGGCTACACCTTC CSALDGYTF
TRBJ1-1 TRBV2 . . TGTGCCAGCAGTGAGGTTATCAGTGAAGCTTTCTTT CASSEVISEAFF
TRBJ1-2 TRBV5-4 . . TGTGCCAGCAGACCCAGGGACATGGAGGGGCCTAACTATGGCTACACCTTC CASRPRDMEGPNYGYTF
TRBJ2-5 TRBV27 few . TGTGCCAGCAGTTTACAGTTCCAAGAGACCCAGTACTTC CASSLQFQETQYF
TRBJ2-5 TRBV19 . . TGTGCCAGTAGTATTCTGGGGACCCGGGAGACCCAGTACTTC CASSILGTRETQYF
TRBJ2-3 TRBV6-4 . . TGTGCCAGCAGTGACGGGGGTTTGGGCACAGATACGCAGTATTTT CASSDGGLGTDTQYF
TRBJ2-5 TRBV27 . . TGTGCCAGCAGCCACCCCCGAGAGACCCAGTACTTC CASSHPRETQYF
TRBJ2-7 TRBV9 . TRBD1 TGTGCCAGCAGCGCCCCGGGACAGGGGTACGAGCAGTACTTC CASSAPGQGYEQYF
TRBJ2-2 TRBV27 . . TGTGCCAGCAGTCCTTATGCCGGGGAGCTGTTTTTT CASSPYAGELFF
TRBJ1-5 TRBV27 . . TGTGCCAGCAGTTTACAGCAGGGGACTCAGCCCCAGCATTTT CASSLQQGTQPQHF
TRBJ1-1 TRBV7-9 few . TGTGCCAGCAGCTTAGGTCGGGGAGTTGAAGCTTTCTTT CASSLGRGVEAFF
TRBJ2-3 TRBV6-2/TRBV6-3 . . TGTGCCAGCAGTGGGGGTGGAACCACAGATACGCAGTATTTT CASSGGGTTDTQYF
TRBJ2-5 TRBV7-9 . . TGTGCCAGCAGCTTTGAAGGTCACCAAGAGACCCAGTACTTC CASSFEGHQETQYF
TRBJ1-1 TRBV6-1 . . TGTGCCAGCAGTGATAGACAGATGAACACTGAAGCTTTCTTT CASSDRQMNTEAFF
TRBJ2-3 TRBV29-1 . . TGCAGCGTCTGGAGGCCTAGGGCGGATACGCAGTATTTT CSVWRPRADTQYF
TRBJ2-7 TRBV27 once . TGTGCCAGCAGTTCCCGGACAGATCGCTACGAGCAGTACTTC CASSSRTDRYEQYF
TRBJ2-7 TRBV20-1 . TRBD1 TGCAGTGCTAGTCTTGGGGACAGGGGCCGCTACGAGCAGTACTTC CSASLGDRGRYEQYF
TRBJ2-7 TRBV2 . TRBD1 TGTGCCAGAGCCCCAGGTCGGGACAGGCTCCCCTACGAGCAGTACTTC CARAPGRDRLPYEQYF
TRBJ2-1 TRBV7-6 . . TGTGCCAGCAGCTTAAGGGCACACAATGAGCAGTTCTTC CASSLRAHNEQFF
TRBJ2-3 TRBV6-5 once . TGTGCCAGCGGAGGTAGCACAGATACGCAGTATTTT CASGGSTDTQYF
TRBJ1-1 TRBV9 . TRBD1 TGTGCCAGCAGCGTAGGAAGGGGGCAAACTGAAGCTTTCTTT CASSVGRGQTEAFF
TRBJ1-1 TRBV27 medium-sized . TGTGCCAGCAGTTGGTCAGGGTCCGGGAACACTGAAGCTTTCTTT CASSWSGSGNTEAFF
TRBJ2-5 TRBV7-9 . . TGTGCCAGCACCGAGGGGGGAACCCAGTACTTC CASTEGGTQYF
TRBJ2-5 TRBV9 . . TGTGCCAGCAGCGTAGGGACCCGGGGGGAGACCCAGTACTTC CASSVGTRGETQYF